The T cell receptor beta chain under discussion was sequenced for a study of T cells expressing NK-cell markers. Study background: The study drew TCR beta repertoires from sorted CD3+CD56+NKG2C+, CD3+CD56+NKG2C- and CD3+CD56-NKG2C+ T cells. Sequenced donors, eight in total, included seven who were HCMV-seropositive and one who was seronegative. General study points: Roughly six of the donors carried dominant NKG2C+ clonotypes that took up about 1.0-8% of their CD8+ T cells. The CD3+CD56-NKG2C+ fraction of four donors was likewise dominated by these clonotypes.

Turning to this clonotype: No antigen is known for it.

Looked up from germline, CDR1 is LGHNA and CDR2 is YNFKEQ. There are 15 residues in the CDR3. TCRdb processed the 5' RACE reads again and assigns one entry to each CDR3 protein, with no DNA. This listing includes about 390,000 distinct CDR3 sequences. The TCR originated in a woman aged 50 to 65 in good health. The chain uses TRBV4-2 and TRBJ2-1. Sequencing was done on a sample of blood T cells: a sorted CD56 or NKG2C T cell subset, CD4+ or CD8+ T cells, or bulk PBMC T cells (not recorded which). The CDR3 loop reads CASSQDFVGYNEQFF.